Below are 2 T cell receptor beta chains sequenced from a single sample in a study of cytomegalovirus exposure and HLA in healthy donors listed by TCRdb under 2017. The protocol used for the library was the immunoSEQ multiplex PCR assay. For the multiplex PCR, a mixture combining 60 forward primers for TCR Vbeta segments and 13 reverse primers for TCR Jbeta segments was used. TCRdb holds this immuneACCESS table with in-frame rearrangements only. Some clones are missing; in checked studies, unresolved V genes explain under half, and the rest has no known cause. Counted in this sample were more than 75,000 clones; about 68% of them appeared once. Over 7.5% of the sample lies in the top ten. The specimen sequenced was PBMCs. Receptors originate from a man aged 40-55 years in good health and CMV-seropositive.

The DNA for the CDR3 is TGTGCCAGCAGCTTAGGGCGGTCCTACGAGCAGTACTTC. Amino acids: CASSLGRSYEQYF. The rearrangement uses TRBV7-9 and TRBJ2-7; D not certain. The V end was cut by 1 base, the J end by 1 base, with 5 bases between. The germline gives CDR1 SEHNR, CDR2 FQNEAQ (reference sequence). The CDR3 loop spans 13 amino acids.

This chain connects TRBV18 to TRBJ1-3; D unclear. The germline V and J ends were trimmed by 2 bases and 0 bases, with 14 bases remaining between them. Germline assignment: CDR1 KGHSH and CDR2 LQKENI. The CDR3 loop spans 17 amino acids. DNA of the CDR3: TGTGCCAGCTCACCAGCGGTCCTTTCGAGCTCTGGAAACACCATATATTTT. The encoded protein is CASSPAVLSSSGNTIYF.